This TCR beta chain emerged from a study of cytomegalovirus exposure and HLA in healthy donors. Whole-study findings and limits: A later examination showed that TCR association rates differed by HLA locus, with DRB1 most and HLA-C fewest. Among immune exposure information, only CMV serostatus was available.

The PCR used 60 Vbeta and 13 Jbeta primers. Clones were read by immunoSEQ multiplex PCR, and TCRdb kept only the in-frame ones, dropping some. The repertoire consists of about 150,000 clones, with approximately 80% occurring once and the leading ten covering 6.3%. The CDR3 consists of 14 residues. Germline-derived CDR1 and CDR2 are PRHDT and FYEKMQ (reference sequence). The V end was cut by 4 bases, the J end by 3 bases, with 10 bases between. This clone was counted only a few times. What it recognizes is unknown. Sequenced: PBMCs. The source of this sequence is a male donor in good health and CMV-seropositive. The chain carries TRBV13 and TRBJ2-1; D is possibly TRBD2 (5 bases). CDR3 protein: CASSSFGDYNEQFF. The CDR3 region has the DNA TGTGCCAGCAGCTCTTTCGGGGACTACAATGAGCAGTTCTTC.